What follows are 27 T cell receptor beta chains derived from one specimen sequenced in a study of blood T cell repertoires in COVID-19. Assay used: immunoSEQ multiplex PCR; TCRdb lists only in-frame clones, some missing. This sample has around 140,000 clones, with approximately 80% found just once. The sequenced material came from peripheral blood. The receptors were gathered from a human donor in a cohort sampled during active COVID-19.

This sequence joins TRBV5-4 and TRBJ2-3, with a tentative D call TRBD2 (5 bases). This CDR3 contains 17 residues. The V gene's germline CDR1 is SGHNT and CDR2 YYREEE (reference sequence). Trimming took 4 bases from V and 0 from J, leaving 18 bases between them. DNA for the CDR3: TGTGCCAGCAGCCCCGCTACTAGTCGTGGAAGCACAGATACGCAGTATTTT. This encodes CASSPATSRGSTDTQYF.

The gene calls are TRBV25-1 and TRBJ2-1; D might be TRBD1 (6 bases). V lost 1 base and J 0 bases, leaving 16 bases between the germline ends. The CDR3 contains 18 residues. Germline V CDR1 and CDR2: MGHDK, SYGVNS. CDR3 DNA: TGTGCCAGCAGTGAATTACTATACAGGGCGAGCTCCTACAATGAGCAGTTCTTC. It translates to CASSELLYRASSYNEQFF.

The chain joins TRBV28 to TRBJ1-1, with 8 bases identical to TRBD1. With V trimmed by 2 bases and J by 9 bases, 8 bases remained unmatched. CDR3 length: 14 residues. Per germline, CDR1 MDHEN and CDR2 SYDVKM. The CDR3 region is CASSLGTGLSKAFF. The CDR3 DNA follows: TGTGCCAGCAGTTTAGGGACAGGCCTTTCTAAAGCTTTCTTT.

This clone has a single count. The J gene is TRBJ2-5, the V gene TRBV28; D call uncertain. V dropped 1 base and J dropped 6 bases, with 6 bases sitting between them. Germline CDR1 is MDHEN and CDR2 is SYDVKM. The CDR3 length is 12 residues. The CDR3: CASSLYSQTQYF. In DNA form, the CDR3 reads TGTGCCAGCAGTTTATACAGCCAGACCCAGTACTTC.

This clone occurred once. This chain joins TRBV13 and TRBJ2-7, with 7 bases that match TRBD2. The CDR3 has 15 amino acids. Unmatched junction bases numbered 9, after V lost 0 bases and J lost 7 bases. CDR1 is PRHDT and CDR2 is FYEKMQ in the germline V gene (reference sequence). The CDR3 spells CASSLGLSGIGEQYF. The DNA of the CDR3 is TGTGCCAGCAGCTTAGGCCTCAGCGGGATTGGGGAGCAGTACTTC.

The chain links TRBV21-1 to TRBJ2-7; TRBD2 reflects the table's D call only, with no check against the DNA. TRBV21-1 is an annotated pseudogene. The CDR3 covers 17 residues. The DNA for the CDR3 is TGTGCCAGCAGCAAAGCAAGAAGACTAGCCCAAGCCTACGAGCAGTACTTC. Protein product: CASSKARRLAQAYEQYF.

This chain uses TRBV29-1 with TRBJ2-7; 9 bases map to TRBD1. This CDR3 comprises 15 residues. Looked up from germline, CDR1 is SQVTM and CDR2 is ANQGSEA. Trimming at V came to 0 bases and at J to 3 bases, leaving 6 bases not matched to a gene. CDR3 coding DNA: TGCAGCGTTGAAGAGGGGACAGGGACCCTCTACGAGCAGTACTTC. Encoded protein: CSVEEGTGTLYEQYF.

The CDR3 bases are TGTGCCACCAGTGGAACCGGGACAGGGAACTATGGCTACACCTTC. The encoded protein is CATSGTGTGNYGYTF. V gene TRBV24-1 combines with J gene TRBJ1-2; 9 bases are a match to TRBD1. Germline V CDR1 and CDR2: KGHDR, SFDVKD. The CDR3 has 15 amino acids. The V gene end was trimmed by 5 bases and the J gene end by 2 bases; junction bases not matched to a gene: 5.

In DNA form, the CDR3 reads TGCGCCAGCAGCCAAGCGCCCGGAAGGGGCGTAAATAATCAGCCCCAGCATTTT. Its translation is CASSQAPGRGVNNQPQHF. The chain carries TRBV4-1 and TRBJ1-5; D possibly corresponds to TRBD1 (5 bases). Germline lookup yields CDR1 MGHRA and CDR2 YSYEKL. Trimming took off 1 base at V and 4 bases at J, with 20 bases between the two ends. The CDR3 has 18 residues.

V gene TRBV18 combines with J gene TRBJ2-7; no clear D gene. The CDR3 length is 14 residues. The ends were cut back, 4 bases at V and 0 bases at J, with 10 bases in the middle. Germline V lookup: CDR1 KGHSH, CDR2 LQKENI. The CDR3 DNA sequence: TGTGCCAGCTCACGGTCTTCGAGCTCCTACGAGCAGTACTTC. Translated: CASSRSSSSYEQYF.

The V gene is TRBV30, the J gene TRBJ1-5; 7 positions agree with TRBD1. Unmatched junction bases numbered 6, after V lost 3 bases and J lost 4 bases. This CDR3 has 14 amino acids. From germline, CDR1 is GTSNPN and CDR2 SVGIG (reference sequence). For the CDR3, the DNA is TGTGCCTGGAGAAGACAGGGCCAAAATCAGCCCCAGCATTTT. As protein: CAWRRQGQNQPQHF.

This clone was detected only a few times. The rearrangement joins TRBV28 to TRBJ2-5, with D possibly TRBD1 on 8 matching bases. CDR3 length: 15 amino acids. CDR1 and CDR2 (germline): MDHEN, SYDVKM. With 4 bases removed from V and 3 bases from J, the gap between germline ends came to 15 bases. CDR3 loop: CASSSHRGGKETQYF. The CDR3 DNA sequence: TGTGCCAGCAGTTCCCACAGGGGGGGGAAAGAGACCCAGTACTTC. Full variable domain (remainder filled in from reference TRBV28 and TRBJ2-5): DVKVTQSSRYLVKRTGEKVFLECVQDMDHENMFWYRQDPGLGLRLIYFSYDVKMKEKGDIPEGYSVSREKKERFSLILESASTNQTSMYLCASSSHRGGKETQYFGPGTRLLVL.

This CDR3 reads CASSPSTNYGYTF. CDR3 in DNA: TGTGCCAGCTCACCATCAACTAACTATGGCTACACCTTC. J is TRBJ1-2 and V is TRBV18; D gene ambiguous. Trimming cost V 2 bases and J 0 bases, with 4 bases left between them. This CDR3 is built from 13 residues. CDR1 and CDR2 from the germline V gene are KGHSH and LQKENI.

CDR3 sequence: CASRKQRDEQYF. The CDR3, as DNA: TGTGCCAGCAGAAAACAGAGGGACGAGCAGTACTTC. The rearrangement uses TRBV28 and TRBJ2-7, with D possibly being TRBD2 (5 bases). Trimming stripped 6 bases from V and 5 bases from J, with 11 bases between. Germline V gene data show CDR1 as MDHEN and CDR2 as SYDVKM. The CDR3 is 12 amino acids.

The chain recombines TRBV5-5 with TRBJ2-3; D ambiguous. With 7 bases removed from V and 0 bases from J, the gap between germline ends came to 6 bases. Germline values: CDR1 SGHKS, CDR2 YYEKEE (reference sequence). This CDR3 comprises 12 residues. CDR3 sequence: CASRGSTDTQYF. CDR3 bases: TGTGCCAGCCGCGGAAGCACAGATACGCAGTATTTT.

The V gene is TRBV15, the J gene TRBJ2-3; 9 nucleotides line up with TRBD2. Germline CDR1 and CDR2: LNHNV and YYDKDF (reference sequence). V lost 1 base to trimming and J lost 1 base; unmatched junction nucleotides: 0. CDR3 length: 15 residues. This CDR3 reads CATSRGLAGTDTQYF. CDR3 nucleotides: TGTGCCACCAGCAGAGGACTAGCGGGCACAGATACGCAGTATTTT.

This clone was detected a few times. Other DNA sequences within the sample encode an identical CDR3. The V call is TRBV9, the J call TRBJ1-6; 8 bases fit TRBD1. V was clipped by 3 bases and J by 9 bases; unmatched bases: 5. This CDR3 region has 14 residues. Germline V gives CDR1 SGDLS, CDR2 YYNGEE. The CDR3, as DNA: TGTGCCAGCAGCGCTCAGGGGGCAGGTTCACCCCTCCACTTT. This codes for CASSAQGAGSPLHF.

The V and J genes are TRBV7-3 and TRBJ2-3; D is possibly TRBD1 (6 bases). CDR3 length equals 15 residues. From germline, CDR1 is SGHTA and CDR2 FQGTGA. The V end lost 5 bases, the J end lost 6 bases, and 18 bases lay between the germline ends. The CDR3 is CASSKSSGVGDTQYF. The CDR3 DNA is TGTGCCAGCAGCAAAAGTTCAGGGGTAGGGGATACGCAGTATTTT.

The CDR3 here is CASSKGLSGRVRLETQYF. CDR3 nucleotides: TGTGCCAGCAGCAAAGGGTTAAGCGGGAGGGTGAGGTTAGAGACCCAGTACTTC. The V gene is TRBV21-1, the J gene TRBJ2-5; the table calls TRBD2, which could not be checked here. TRBV21-1 is annotated as a pseudogene. The CDR3 is 18 amino acids.

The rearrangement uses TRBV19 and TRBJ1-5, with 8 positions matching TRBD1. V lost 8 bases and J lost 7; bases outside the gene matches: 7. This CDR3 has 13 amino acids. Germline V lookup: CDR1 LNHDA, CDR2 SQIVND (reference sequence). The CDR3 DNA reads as TGTGCCAGTCGCCCCCGGGACAGGCAGCCCCAGCATTTT. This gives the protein CASRPRDRQPQHF.

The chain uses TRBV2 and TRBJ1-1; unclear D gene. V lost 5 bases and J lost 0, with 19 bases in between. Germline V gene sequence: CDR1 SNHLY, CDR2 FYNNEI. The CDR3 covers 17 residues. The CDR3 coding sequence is TGTGCCAGCAGTATCTCTCCGGGAGTCGGCTTGAACACTGAAGCTTTCTTT. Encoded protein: CASSISPGVGLNTEAFF. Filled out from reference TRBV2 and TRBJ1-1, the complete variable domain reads EPEVTQTPSHQVTQMGQEVILRCVPISNHLYFYWYRQILGQKVEFLVSFYNNEISEKSEIFDDQFSVERPDGSNFTLKIRSTKLEDSAMYFCASSISPGVGLNTEAFFGQGTRLTVV.

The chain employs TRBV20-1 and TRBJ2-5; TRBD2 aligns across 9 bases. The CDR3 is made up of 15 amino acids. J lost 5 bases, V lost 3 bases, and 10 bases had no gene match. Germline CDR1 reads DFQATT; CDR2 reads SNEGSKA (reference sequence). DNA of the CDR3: TGCAGTGCTAGTCTTCGGGGACTAGCTGAGGAGACCCAGTACTTC. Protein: CSASLRGLAEETQYF.

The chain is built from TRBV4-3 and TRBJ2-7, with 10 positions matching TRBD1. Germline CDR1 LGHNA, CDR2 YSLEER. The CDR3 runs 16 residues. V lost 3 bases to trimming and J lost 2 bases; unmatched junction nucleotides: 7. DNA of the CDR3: TGCGCCAGCAGCCATGACAGGGGGCCCCGGGCCTACGAGCAGTACTTC. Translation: CASSHDRGPRAYEQYF.

The CDR3 sequence: CASSSRAGVNEQFF. In DNA, the CDR3 is TGTGCCAGCAGCTCCCGAGCAGGGGTAAATGAGCAGTTCTTC. This chain connects TRBV9 to TRBJ2-1; perhaps TRBD1 as D (6 bases). The germline V gene has CDR1 SGDLS and CDR2 YYNGEE. The CDR3 covers 14 residues. The V gene lost 4 bases and the J gene lost 7 bases, with 15 bases spanning the gap.

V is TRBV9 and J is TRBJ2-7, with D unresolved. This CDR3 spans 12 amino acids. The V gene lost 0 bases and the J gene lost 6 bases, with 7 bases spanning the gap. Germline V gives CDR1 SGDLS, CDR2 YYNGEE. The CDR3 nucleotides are TGTGCCAGCAGCGTAGAGACGGGCGAGCAGTACTTC. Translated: CASSVETGEQYF.

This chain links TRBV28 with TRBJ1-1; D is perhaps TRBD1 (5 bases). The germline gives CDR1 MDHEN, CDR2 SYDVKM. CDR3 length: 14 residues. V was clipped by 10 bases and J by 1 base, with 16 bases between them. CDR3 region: CAIDLDNRNTEAFF. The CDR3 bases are TGTGCCATCGACCTGGACAATCGGAACACTGAAGCTTTCTTT.

In DNA, the CDR3 is TGTGCCATCAGTGAGCAAGACCTCGGGACATACACCGGGGAGCTGTTTTTT. Its protein is CAISEQDLGTYTGELFF. The rearrangement links TRBV10-3 to TRBJ2-2; weak D call: TRBD1 (6 bases). Germline values: CDR1 ENHRY, CDR2 SYGVKD. The CDR3 is 17 amino acids. Trimming pared 2 bases from V and 3 bases from J, leaving 16 bases between.